The 11 T cell receptor beta chains given below trace back to one sample, sequenced in a study of shared clonotypes between healthy human individuals. Naive CD8 isolation took CD45RO-negative cells positively selected for CCR7 and excluded terminally differentiated effector memory CD45RA+ cells. TCRdb's copy holds only in-frame clones and misses some; the assay was immunoSEQ multiplex PCR. The sample holds 1.5 million to 2.5 million clones, 85% to 95% seen once. Input material: naive CD8+ T cells sorted from blood. The receptors were sampled from a man between 18 and 29 years old in good health.

V gene TRBV11-2 combines with J gene TRBJ2-1; no definite D call. In germline, CDR1 is SGHAT, CDR2 FQNNGV. Trimming stripped 1 base from V and 11 bases from J, with 6 bases between. The CDR3 totals 11 residues. CDR3 sequence (DNA): TGTGCCAGCAGCTTAGGCGATAAGCAGTTCTTC. It specifies CASSLGDKQFF.

About this clone itself: This sample also contains other DNA sequences that code for the same CDR3. The chain joins TRBV5-4 to TRBJ2-7; the match to TRBD1 covers 10 bases. CDR3 length: 14 amino acids. V lost 4 bases to trimming and J lost 3 bases; unmatched junction nucleotides: 4. Germline CDR1 and CDR2: SGHNT and YYREEE (reference sequence). The DNA of the CDR3 is TGTGCCAGCAGCCTGGACAGGGGGGTCTACGAGCAGTACTTC. Its translation is CASSLDRGVYEQYF.

The chain employs TRBV6-6 and TRBJ2-3, with D perhaps TRBD1 (5 bases). The CDR3 contains 15 residues. Trimming stripped 6 bases from V and 2 bases from J, with 15 bases between. In germline, CDR1 is MNHNY, CDR2 SVGAGI (reference sequence). In DNA, the CDR3 is TGTGCCAGCAGCGACAGACCCTTCCACACAGATACGCAGTATTTT. This translates into CASSDRPFHTDTQYF.

The gene calls are TRBV27 and TRBJ1-1; the D gene is possibly TRBD1 (5 bases). Germline CDR1 and CDR2: MNHEY and SMNVEV (reference sequence). The CDR3 totals 16 residues. V was pared by 3 bases and J by 4 bases, with 18 bases between. The CDR3 protein is CASSFISEGPGTEAFF. CDR3 nucleotides: TGTGCCAGCAGTTTCATTTCGGAGGGGCCCGGCACTGAAGCTTTCTTT.

The chain carries TRBV7-3 and TRBJ2-1; 7 bases agree with TRBD2. The CDR3 runs to 17 residues. Germline V gives CDR1 SGHTA, CDR2 FQGTGA. With V trimmed by 1 base and J by 4 bases, 10 bases remained unmatched. In nucleotides, the CDR3 is TGTGCCAGCAGCTTAAATGCCATGCTAGCGGAGTACAATGAGCAGTTCTTC. Protein product: CASSLNAMLAEYNEQFF.

This chain connects TRBV7-8 to TRBJ2-7; D may be TRBD1 (5 bases). The germline gives CDR1 SGHVS, CDR2 FQNEAQ. There are 14 residues in the CDR3. V lost 8 bases and J lost 6, with 20 bases in between. CDR3 in amino acids: CASLEDGRVGEQYF. Here the CDR3 DNA reads TGTGCCAGCCTCGAGGACGGCAGGGTGGGCGAGCAGTACTTC.

This rearrangement joins TRBV5-5 to TRBJ2-7; D may be TRBD2 (5 bases). V was cut by 0 bases and J by 3 bases, with 10 bases left in between. CDR3 length equals 14 residues. Germline assignment: CDR1 SGHKS and CDR2 YYEKEE (reference sequence). The chain's CDR3 is CASSLDPAGYEQYF. CDR3 bases: TGTGCCAGCAGCTTGGATCCGGCGGGCTACGAGCAGTACTTC.

This clone was recorded only once. The V call is TRBV7-9, the J call TRBJ2-3; 9 positions agree with TRBD1. Germline V gene sequence: CDR1 SEHNR, CDR2 FQNEAQ (reference sequence). The CDR3 has 16 amino acids. V lost 3 bases, J lost 1 base, and 5 bases stayed unmatched. The CDR3 coding sequence is TGTGCCAGCAGCTTGGGACAGGGCGAAGGCACAGATACGCAGTATTTT. Protein product: CASSLGQGEGTDTQYF.

The chain couples TRBV9 to TRBJ2-1; 8 bases align to TRBD1. Germline lookup yields CDR1 SGDLS and CDR2 YYNGEE. CDR3 length equals 16 residues. Trimming removed 0 bases from V and 7 bases from J; junction bases left unmatched: 9. The CDR3 is CASSVALGQGGNEQFF. CDR3 in DNA: TGTGCCAGCAGCGTAGCACTCGGACAGGGAGGAAATGAGCAGTTCTTC.

This clone was seen a handful of times. Given a much more abundant clone one base away, this may be a read error. Other DNA sequences from this sample encode an identical CDR3 as well. The J gene is TRBJ2-7, the V gene TRBV5-6, with D hard to call. The ends were cut back, 2 bases at V and 4 bases at J, with 4 bases in the middle. The CDR3 is 11 residues long. Germline V gene sequence: CDR1 SGHDT, CDR2 YYEEEE. This CDR3 is CASSLGYEQYF. The CDR3 DNA reads as TGTGCCAGCAGCTTAGGTTACGAGCAGTACTTC.

The chain employs TRBV5-1 and TRBJ2-5; 7 bases match TRBD2. The CDR3 loop spans 13 amino acids. V dropped 0 bases and J dropped 4; count of bases not matched to a gene: 0. Germline V CDR1 and CDR2: SGHRS, YFSETQ. The CDR3 sequence: CASSLAGGETQYF. The CDR3 DNA follows: TGCGCCAGCAGCTTGGCGGGAGGAGAGACCCAGTACTTC.